The entry below gives a single T cell receptor beta chain sequence along with its context. The CDR3 is made up of 17 amino acids. After removal of 4 bases from V and 0 bases from J, the junction contained 8 bases not matched to a gene. The germline CDR1 and CDR2 sequences are KGHDR and SFDVKD. This entry comes from a study of blood T cell repertoires in COVID-19. Background on the study: COVID-19 samples collected from the United States, Italy and Spain covered acute and convalescent phases. The analysed material was cDNA or gDNA that came from T cells, B-cell-depleted T cells, or PBMCs.

Original data processing: How many nucleated cells were present was estimated from reference gene primer amplification. Libraries were prepared by immunoSEQ multiplex PCR; TCRdb keeps only in-frame clonotypes and omits some of them. V, J and clone size are taken as reported in that table, and D and trimming were inferred from the DNA itself. The sample includes some 370,000 clones, more than 70% of them seen just once. The sample taken for sequencing was peripheral blood. V is TRBV24-1 and J is TRBJ2-1, with TRBD2 identical over 7 bases. This clonotype was sampled from a man between 40 and 49 years old with acute or convalescent COVID-19. The DNA of the CDR3 is TGTGCCACCAGTGACTCCTGGCGGGGGTCCTCCTACAATGAGCAGTTCTTC. Translation gives CATSDSWRGSSYNEQFF.